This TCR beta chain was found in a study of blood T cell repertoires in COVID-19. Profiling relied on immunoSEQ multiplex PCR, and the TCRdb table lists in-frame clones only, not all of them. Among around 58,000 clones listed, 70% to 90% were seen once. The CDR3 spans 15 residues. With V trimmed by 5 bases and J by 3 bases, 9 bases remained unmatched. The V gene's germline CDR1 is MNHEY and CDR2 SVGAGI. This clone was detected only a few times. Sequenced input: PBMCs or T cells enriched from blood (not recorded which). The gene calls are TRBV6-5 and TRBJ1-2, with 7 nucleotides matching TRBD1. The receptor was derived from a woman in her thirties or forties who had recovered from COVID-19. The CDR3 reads CASSLRQGTYYGYTF. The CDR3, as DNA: TGTGCCAGCAGTCTAAGACAGGGTACCTACTATGGCTACACCTTC.